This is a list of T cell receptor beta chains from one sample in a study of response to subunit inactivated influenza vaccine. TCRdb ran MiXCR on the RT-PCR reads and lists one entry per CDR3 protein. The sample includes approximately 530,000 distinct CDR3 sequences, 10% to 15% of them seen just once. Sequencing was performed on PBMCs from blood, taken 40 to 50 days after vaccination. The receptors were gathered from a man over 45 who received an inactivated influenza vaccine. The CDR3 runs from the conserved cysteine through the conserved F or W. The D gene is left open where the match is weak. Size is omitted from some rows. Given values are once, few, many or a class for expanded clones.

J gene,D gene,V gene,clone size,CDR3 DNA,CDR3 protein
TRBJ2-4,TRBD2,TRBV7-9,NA,TGTGCCAGCAGCTTAATGGGCGGGGGGGCCGACATTCAGTACTTC,CASSLMGGGADIQYF
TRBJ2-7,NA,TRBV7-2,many,TGTGCCAGCAGCTTAGCGCTTGGACCCTACGAGCAGTACTTC,CASSLALGPYEQYF
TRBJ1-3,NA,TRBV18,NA,TGTGCCTCACAGCTCACCGGGGCCTCCTCTGGAAACACCATATATTTT,CASQLTGASSGNTIYF
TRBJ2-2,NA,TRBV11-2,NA,TGTGCCAGCAGCTTGTACAGGCTAGCGACCGGGGAGCTGTTTTTT,CASSLYRLATGELFF
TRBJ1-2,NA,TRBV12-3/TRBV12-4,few,TGTGCCAGCAGTTTCCGGGGGCACCACTACGGCTACACCTTC,CASSFRGHHYGYTF
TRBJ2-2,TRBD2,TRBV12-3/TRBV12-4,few,TGTGCCAGCACCTACGGGGGGGCGCGCACCGGGGAGCTGTTTTTT,CASTYGGARTGELFF
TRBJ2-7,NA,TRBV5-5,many,TGTGCCAGCAGTCGCGGGGACTTCTCCTACGAGCAGTACTTC,CASSRGDFSYEQYF
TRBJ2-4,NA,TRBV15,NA,TGTGCCACCAGCTTCCGGGGGATAGCCAAAAACATTCAGTACTTC,CATSFRGIAKNIQYF
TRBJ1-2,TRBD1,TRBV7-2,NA,TGTGCCAGCAGCTTAGACAGGGGTTTACTTGGCTACACCTTC,CASSLDRGLLGYTF
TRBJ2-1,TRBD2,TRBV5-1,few,TGCGCCAGCAGCCTGAGAAAACATATGGGACTAGCGGGAGAAGTTGACAATGAGCAGTTCTTC,CASSLRKHMGLAGEVDNEQFF
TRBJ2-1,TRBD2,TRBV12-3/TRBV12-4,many,TGTGCCAGCAATCGAGGGACTAGAAGCTCCTACAATGAGCAGTTCTTC,CASNRGTRSSYNEQFF
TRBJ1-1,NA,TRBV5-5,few,TGTGCCAGCAGCCCGAAGGACTTTGAAGCTTTCTTT,CASSPKDFEAFF
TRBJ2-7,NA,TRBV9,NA,TGTGCCAGCAGCCCAGGGGATTACGGCGAGCAGTACTTC,CASSPGDYGEQYF
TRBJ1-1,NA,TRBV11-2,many,TGTGCCAGCAGCTACGAATACCGGAGGAACACTGAAGCTTTCTTT,CASSYEYRRNTEAFF
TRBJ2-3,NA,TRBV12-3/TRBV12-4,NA,TGTGCCAGCTGTTTAAGGGGGACTTACAAGTACCCCACAGATACGCAGTATTTT,CASCLRGTYKYPTDTQYF
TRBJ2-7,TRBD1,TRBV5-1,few,TGCGCCAGCAGCTGGGACAGGACTACCTACGAGCAGTACTTC,CASSWDRTTYEQYF
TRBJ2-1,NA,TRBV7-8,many,TGTGCCAGCAGCTTAGATGGGGGCGGGTTCGATGAGCAGTTCTTC,CASSLDGGGFDEQFF
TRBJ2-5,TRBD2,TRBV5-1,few,TGCGCCAGCTGCAGGGGCCAAATACTAGCGGATCAAGAGACCCAGTACTTC,CASCRGQILADQETQYF
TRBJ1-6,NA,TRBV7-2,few,TGTGCCAGCAGCTCAAACCAGGGGATCTATAATTCACCCCTCCACTTT,CASSSNQGIYNSPLHF
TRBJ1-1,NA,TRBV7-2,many,TGTGCCAGCAGGACCCAGGGAGGGGGGTCGGGCACTGAAGCTTTCTTT,CASRTQGGGSGTEAFF
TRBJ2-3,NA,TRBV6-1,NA,TGTGCCAGCAGACCAGACAATACCCGCCTCGTGCAGTATTTT,CASRPDNTRLVQYF
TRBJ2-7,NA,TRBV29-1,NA,TGCAGCGTTTTAAGGCCTACCCCCCGATCCTACGAGCAGTACTTC,CSVLRPTPRSYEQYF